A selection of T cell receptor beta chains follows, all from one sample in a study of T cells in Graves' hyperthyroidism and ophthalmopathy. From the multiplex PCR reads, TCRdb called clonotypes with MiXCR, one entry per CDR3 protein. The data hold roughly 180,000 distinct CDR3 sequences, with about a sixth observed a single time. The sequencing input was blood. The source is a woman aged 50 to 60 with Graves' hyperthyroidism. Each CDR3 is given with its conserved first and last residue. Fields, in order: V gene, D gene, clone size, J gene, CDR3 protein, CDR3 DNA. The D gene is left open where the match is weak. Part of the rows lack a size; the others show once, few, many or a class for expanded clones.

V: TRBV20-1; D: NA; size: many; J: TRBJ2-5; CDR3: CSIQETQYF; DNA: TGCAGTATCCAAGAGACCCAGTACTTC
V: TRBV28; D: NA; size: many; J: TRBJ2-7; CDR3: CASRSDREKDEQYF; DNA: TGTGCCAGCAGATCCGACCGGGAGAAGGACGAGCAGTACTTC
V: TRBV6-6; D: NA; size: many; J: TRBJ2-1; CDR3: CASSYLTSGEQFF; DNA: TGTGCCAGCAGTTACCTCACTTCTGGTGAGCAGTTCTTC
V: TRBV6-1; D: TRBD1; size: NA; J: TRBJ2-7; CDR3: CASREQLQGASYEQYF; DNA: TGTGCCAGCAGGGAACAACTCCAGGGGGCTTCCTACGAGCAGTACTTC
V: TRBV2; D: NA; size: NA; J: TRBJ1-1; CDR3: CASSESAGSMNTEAFF; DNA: TGTGCCAGCAGTGAATCGGCAGGGTCTATGAACACTGAAGCTTTCTTT
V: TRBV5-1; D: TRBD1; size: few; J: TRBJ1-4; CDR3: CASSSSDRGASNEKLFF; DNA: TGCGCCAGCAGCTCTTCGGACAGGGGCGCCTCTAATGAAAAACTGTTTTTT
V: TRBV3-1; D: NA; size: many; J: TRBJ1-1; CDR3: CASSQVTRNEAFF; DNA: TGTGCCAGCAGCCAGGTGACTCGGAATGAAGCTTTCTTT
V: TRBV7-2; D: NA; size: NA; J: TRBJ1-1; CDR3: CASSSRGRGTKAFF; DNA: TGTGCCAGCAGCTCGAGGGGACGGGGGACTAAAGCTTTCTTT
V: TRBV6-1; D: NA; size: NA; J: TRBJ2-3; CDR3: CASYDLPSTDTQYF; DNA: TGTGCCAGCTACGACCTACCAAGCACAGATACGCAGTATTTT
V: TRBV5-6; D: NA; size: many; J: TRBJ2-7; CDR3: CASSFLDSSRVEQYF; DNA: TGTGCCAGCAGCTTCCTGGACAGCAGTCGGGTGGAGCAGTACTTC
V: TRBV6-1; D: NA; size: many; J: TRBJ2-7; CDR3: CASSEGPTGYGGRYEQYF; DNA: TGTGCCAGCAGTGAAGGCCCCACAGGGTATGGAGGCAGATACGAGCAGTACTTC
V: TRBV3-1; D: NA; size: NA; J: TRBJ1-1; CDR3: CASSQDRRRDAKENTEAFF; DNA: TGTGCCAGCAGCCAAGATCGCCGACGGGACGCTAAAGAGAACACTGAAGCTTTCTTT
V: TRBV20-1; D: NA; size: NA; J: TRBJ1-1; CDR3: CSAPYGWNTEAFF; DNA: TGCAGTGCCCCTTATGGGTGGAACACTGAAGCTTTCTTT
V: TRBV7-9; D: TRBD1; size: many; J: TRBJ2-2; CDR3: CASSLLLQRGLATGELFF; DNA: TGTGCCAGCAGCTTACTTCTACAAAGGGGGCTGGCGACCGGGGAGCTGTTTTTT
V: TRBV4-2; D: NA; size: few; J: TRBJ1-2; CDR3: CASSQEGTGSGGYTF; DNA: TGTGCCAGCAGCCAAGAGGGGACGGGAAGCGGTGGCTACACCTTC
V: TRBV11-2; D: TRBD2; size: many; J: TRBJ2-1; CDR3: CASTQSRAGRYNEQFF; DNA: TGTGCCAGCACTCAATCTAGAGCGGGGCGCTACAATGAGCAGTTCTTC
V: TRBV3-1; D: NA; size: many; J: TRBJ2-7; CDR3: CASSQLGKVSEQYF; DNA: TGTGCCAGCAGCCAACTAGGGAAGGTGAGCGAGCAGTACTTC
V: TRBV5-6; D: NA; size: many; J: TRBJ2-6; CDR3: CASSLHLSGANVLTF; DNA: TGTGCCAGCAGCTTGCATTTGTCTGGGGCCAACGTCCTGACTTTC
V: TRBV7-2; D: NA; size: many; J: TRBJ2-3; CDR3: CASSNTRGPTDTQYF; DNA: TGTGCCAGCAGCAATACACGGGGTCCCACAGATACGCAGTATTTT
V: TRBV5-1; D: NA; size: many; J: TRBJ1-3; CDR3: CASSAGTQGNTIYF; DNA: TGCGCCAGCAGCGCCGGGACACAAGGAAACACCATATATTTT
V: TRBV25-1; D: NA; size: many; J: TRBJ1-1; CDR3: CASSEDEENTEAFF; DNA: TGTGCCAGCAGTGAGGACGAAGAAAACACTGAAGCTTTCTTT
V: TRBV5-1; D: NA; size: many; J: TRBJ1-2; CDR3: CASSAQATNYGYTF; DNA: TGCGCCAGCAGCGCCCAGGCGACAAACTATGGCTACACCTTC
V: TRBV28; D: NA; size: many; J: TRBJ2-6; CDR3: CASRRSDRTGANVLTF; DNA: TGTGCCAGCAGACGTTCCGACAGGACCGGGGCCAACGTCCTGACTTTC
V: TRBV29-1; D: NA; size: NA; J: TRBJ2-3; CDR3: CSVKQENTDTQYF; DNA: TGCAGCGTTAAGCAGGAGAACACAGATACGCAGTATTTT
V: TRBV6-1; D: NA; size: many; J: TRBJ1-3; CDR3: CASSETRPVPGNTIYF; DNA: TGTGCCAGCAGTGAAACGCGGCCAGTCCCTGGAAACACCATATATTTT